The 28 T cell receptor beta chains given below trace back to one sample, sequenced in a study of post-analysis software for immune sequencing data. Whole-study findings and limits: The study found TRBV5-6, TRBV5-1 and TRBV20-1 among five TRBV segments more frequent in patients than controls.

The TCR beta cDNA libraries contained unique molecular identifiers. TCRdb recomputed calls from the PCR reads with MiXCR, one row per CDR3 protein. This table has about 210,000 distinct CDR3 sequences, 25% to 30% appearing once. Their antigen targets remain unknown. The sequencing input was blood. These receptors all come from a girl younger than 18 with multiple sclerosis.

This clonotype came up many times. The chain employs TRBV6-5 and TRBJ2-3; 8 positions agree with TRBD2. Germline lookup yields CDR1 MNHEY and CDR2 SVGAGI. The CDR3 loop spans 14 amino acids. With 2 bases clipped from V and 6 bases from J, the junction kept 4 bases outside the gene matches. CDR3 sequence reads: CASSYRGGRDTQYF. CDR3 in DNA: TGTGCCAGCAGTTACCGGGGGGGCAGGGATACGCAGTATTTT.

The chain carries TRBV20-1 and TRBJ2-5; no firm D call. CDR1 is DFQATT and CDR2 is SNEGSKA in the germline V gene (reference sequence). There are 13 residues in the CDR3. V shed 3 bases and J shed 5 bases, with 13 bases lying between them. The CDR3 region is CSASVLPGETQYF. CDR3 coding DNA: TGCAGTGCTAGTGTACTACCTGGGGAGACCCAGTACTTC.

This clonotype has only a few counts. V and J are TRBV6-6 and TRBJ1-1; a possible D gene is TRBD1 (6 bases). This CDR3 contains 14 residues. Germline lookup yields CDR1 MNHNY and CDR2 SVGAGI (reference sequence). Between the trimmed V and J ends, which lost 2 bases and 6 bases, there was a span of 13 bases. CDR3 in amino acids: CASSYPDRTAEAFF. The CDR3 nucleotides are TGTGCCAGCAGTTACCCGGACAGAACCGCTGAAGCTTTCTTT.

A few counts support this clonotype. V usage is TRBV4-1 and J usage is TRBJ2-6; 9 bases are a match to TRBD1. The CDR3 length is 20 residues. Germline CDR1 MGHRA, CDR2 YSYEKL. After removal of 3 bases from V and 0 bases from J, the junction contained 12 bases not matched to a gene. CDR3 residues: CASSHPLGDRVYSGANVLTF. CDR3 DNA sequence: TGCGCCAGCAGCCACCCCCTAGGGGACAGGGTATACTCTGGGGCCAACGTCCTGACTTTC.

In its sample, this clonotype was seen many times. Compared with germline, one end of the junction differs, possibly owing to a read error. This chain's CDR3 is CASSLGLAGGYEQYF. The CDR3, as DNA: TGTGCCAGCAGTTTAGGACTAGCGGGAGGGTACGAGCAGTACTTC. The V and J genes are TRBV11-2 and TRBJ2-7; 15 nucleotides agree with TRBD2. The CDR3 sequence is 15 residues long. Germline V lookup: CDR1 SGHAT, CDR2 FQNNGV.

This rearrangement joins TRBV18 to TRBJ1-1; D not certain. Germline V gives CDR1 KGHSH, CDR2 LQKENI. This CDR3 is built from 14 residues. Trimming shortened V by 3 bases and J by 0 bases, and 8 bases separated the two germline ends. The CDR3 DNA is TGTGCCAGCTCACCTGCAAACATGAACACTGAAGCTTTCTTT. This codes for CASSPANMNTEAFF.

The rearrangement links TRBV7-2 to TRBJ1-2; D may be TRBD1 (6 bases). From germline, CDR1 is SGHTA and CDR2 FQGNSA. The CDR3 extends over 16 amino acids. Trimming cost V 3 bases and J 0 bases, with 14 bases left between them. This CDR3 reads CASSLTGALPNYGYTF. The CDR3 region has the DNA TGTGCCAGCAGCTTGACAGGTGCACTACCTAACTATGGCTACACCTTC.

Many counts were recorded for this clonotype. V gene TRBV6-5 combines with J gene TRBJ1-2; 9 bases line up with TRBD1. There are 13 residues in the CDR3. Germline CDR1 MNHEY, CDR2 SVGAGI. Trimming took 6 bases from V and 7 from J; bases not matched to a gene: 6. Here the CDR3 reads CASRTGTGFGYTF. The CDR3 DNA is TGTGCCAGCAGGACAGGGACAGGGTTTGGCTACACCTTC.

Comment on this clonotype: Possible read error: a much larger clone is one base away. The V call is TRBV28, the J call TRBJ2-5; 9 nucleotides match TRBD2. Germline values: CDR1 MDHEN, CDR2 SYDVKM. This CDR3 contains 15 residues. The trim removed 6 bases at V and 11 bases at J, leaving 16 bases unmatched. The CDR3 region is CASSFGGLAKNEQYF. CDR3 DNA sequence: TGTGCCAGCAGCTTTGGTGGACTAGCGAAGAATGAGCAGTACTTC. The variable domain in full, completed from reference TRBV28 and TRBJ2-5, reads DVKVTQSSRYLVKRTGEKVFLECVQDMDHENMFWYRQDPGLGLRLIYFSYDVKMKEKGDIPEGYSVSREKKERFSLILESASTNQTSMYLCASSFGGLAKNEQYFGPGTRLLVL.

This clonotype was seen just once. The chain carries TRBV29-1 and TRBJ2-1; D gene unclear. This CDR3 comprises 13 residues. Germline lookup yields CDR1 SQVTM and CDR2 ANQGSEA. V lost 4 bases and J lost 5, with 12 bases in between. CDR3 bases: TGCAGCGTTGGGCCTCGAATCAACAATGAGCAGTTCTTC. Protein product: CSVGPRINNEQFF.

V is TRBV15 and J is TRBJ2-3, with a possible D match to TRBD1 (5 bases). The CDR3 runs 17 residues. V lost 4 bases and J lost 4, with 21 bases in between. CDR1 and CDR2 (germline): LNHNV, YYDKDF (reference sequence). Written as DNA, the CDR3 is TGTGCCACCAGCATCCATGGTGGGGCAGGGAAAGCAGATACGCAGTATTTT. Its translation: CATSIHGGAGKADTQYF. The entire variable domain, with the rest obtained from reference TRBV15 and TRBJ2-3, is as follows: DAMVIQNPRYQVTQFGKPVTLSCSQTLNHNVMYWYQQKSSQAPKLLFHYYDKDFNNEADTPDNFQSRRPNTSFCFLDIRSPGLGDTAMYLCATSIHGGAGKADTQYFGPGTRLTVL.

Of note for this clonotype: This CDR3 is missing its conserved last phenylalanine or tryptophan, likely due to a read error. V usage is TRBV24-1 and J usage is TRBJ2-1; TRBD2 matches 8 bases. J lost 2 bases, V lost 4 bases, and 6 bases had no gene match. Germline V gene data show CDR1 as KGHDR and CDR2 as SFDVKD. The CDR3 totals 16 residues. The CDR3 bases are TGTGCCACCAGTGAATCGAGCGGGAGACCCTACAATGAGCAGTTCGTC. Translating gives CATSESSGRPYNEQFV.

The CDR3 bases are TGTGCCAGCAGTTTAGTTGAGGGAGGCGCTGAAGCTTTCTTT. Residues: CASSLVEGGAEAFF. The chain carries TRBV12-3 or TRBV12-4 and TRBJ1-1, with D unclear. The CDR3 totals 14 residues. V was cut by 1 base and J by 6 bases, with 12 bases left in between.

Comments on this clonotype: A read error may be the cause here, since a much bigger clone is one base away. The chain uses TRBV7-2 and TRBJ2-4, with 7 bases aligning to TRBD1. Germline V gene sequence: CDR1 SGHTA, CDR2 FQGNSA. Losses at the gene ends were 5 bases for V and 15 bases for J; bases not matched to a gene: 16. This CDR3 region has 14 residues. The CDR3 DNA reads TGTGCCAGCAGCCCCATGAAGGGGGCCTACGAGCGGTACTTC. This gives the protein CASSPMKGAYERYF.

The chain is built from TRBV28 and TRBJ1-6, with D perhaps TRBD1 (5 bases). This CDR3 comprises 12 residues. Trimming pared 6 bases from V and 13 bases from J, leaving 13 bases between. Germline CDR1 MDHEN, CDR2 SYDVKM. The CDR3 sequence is CASRLGTWPLHF. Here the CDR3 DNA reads TGTGCCAGCAGACTAGGGACTTGGCCCCTCCACTTT.

CDR3 in amino acids: CASSIGQGGNQPQHF. CDR3 in DNA: TGTGCCAGTAGTATAGGACAGGGCGGCAATCAGCCCCAGCATTTT. The chain couples TRBV19 to TRBJ1-5; the match to TRBD1 covers 7 bases. J was trimmed by 2 bases and V by 1 base; bases with no gene match: 2. The CDR3 has 15 amino acids. CDR1 is LNHDA and CDR2 is SQIVND in the germline V gene (reference sequence).

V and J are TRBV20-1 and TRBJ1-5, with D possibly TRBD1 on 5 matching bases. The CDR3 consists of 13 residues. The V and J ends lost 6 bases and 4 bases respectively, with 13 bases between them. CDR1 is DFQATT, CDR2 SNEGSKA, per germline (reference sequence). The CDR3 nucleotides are TGCAGTGCCGGCGGGCGGGGGAATCAGCCCCAGCATTTT. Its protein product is CSAGGRGNQPQHF.

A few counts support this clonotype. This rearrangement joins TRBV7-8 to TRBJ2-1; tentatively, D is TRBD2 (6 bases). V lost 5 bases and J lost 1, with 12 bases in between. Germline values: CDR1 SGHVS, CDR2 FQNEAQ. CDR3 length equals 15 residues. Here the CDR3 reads CASSRLEGSYNEQFF. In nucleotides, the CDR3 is TGTGCCAGCAGCAGACTAGAAGGGTCCTACAATGAGCAGTTCTTC.

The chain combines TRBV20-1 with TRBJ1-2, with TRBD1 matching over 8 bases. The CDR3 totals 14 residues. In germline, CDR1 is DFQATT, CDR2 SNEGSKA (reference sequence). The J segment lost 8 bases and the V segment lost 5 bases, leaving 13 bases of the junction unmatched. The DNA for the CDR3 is TGCAGTGCTGGAAGACAGGGGTCTAAGGGCGGCTACACCTTC. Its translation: CSAGRQGSKGGYTF.

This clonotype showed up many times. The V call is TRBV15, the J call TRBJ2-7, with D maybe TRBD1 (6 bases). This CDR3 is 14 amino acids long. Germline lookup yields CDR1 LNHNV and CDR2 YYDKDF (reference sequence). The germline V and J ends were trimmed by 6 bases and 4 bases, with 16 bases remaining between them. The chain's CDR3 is CATRMTRDKYEQYF. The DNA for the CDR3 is TGTGCCACCAGAATGACCCGGGACAAATACGAGCAGTACTTC.

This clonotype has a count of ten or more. CDR3 protein: CATSREGRKSYEQYF. CDR3 nucleotide sequence: TGTGCCACCAGCAGAGAGGGAAGAAAGAGCTACGAGCAGTACTTC. V gene TRBV15 combines with J gene TRBJ2-7, with D uncertain. CDR1 is LNHNV and CDR2 is YYDKDF in the germline V gene (reference sequence). The CDR3 loop spans 15 amino acids. The V end was cut by 0 bases, the J end by 3 bases, with 12 bases between.

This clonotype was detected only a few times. The DNA for the CDR3 is TGTGCCACCCAGATCACAGGGAACACTGAAGCTTTCTTT. Protein: CATQITGNTEAFF. The chain carries TRBV6-5 and TRBJ1-1; TRBD1 is a possible D gene (5 bases). This CDR3 is 13 amino acids long. Trimming removed 10 bases from V and 1 base from J, with 13 bases in between. Germline V gene lookup returns CDR1 MNHEY and CDR2 SVGAGI.

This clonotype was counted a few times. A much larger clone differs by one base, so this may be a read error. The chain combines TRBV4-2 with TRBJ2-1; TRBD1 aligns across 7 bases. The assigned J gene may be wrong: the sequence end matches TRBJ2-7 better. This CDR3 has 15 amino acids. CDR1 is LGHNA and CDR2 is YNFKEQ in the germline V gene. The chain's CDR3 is CASSPNRDRYNEQYF. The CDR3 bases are TGTGCCAGCAGCCCCAACCGGGACAGATACAATGAGCAGTACTTC.

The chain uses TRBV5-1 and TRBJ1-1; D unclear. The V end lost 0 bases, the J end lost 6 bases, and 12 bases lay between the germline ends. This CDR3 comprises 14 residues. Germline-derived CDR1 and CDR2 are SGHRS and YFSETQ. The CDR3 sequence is CASSLVHGSAEAFF. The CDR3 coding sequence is TGCGCCAGCAGCTTGGTACACGGTTCGGCTGAAGCTTTCTTT.

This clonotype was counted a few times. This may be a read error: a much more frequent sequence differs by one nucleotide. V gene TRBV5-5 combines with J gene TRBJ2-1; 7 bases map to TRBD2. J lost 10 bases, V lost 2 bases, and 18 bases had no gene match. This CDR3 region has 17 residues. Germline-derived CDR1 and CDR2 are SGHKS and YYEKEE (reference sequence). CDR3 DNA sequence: TGTGCCAGCAGCTTAGGCTTTCGCGGGAGATGGGGTATCGAGCAGTTCTTC. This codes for CASSLGFRGRWGIEQFF.

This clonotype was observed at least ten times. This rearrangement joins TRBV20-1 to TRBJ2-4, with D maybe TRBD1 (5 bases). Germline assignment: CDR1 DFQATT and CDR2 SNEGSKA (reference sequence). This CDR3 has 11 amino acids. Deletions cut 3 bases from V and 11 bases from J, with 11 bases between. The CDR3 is CSASGQVFQYF. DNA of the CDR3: TGCAGTGCTAGTGGACAAGTCTTTCAGTACTTC.

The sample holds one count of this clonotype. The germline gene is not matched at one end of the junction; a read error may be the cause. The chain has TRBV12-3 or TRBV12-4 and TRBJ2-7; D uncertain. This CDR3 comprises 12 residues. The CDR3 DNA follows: TGTACCAGCAGTTCCACCCCGGGTATGCAGTACTTC. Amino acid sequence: CTSSSTPGMQYF.

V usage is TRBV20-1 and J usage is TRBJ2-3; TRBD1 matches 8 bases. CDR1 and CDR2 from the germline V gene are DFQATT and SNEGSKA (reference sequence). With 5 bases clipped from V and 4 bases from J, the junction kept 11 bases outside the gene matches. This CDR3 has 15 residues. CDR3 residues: CSASFPGTGPDTQYF. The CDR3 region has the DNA TGCAGTGCTTCATTCCCGGGGACAGGCCCAGATACGCAGTATTTT.